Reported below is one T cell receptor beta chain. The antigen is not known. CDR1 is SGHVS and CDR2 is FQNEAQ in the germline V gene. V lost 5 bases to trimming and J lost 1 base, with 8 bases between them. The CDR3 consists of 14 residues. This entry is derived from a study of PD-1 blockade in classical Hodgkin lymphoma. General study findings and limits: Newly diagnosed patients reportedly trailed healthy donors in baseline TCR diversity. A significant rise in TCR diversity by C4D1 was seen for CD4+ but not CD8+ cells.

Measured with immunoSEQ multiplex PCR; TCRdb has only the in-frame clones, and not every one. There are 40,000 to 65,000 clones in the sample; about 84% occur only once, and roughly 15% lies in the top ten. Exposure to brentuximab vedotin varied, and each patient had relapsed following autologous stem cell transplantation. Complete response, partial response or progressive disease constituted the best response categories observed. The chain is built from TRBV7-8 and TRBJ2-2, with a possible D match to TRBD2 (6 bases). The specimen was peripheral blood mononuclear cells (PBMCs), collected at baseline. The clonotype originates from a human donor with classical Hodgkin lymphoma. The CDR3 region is CASSGTRNTGELFF. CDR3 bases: TGTGCCAGCAGCGGGACTCGGAACACCGGGGAGCTGTTTTTT.